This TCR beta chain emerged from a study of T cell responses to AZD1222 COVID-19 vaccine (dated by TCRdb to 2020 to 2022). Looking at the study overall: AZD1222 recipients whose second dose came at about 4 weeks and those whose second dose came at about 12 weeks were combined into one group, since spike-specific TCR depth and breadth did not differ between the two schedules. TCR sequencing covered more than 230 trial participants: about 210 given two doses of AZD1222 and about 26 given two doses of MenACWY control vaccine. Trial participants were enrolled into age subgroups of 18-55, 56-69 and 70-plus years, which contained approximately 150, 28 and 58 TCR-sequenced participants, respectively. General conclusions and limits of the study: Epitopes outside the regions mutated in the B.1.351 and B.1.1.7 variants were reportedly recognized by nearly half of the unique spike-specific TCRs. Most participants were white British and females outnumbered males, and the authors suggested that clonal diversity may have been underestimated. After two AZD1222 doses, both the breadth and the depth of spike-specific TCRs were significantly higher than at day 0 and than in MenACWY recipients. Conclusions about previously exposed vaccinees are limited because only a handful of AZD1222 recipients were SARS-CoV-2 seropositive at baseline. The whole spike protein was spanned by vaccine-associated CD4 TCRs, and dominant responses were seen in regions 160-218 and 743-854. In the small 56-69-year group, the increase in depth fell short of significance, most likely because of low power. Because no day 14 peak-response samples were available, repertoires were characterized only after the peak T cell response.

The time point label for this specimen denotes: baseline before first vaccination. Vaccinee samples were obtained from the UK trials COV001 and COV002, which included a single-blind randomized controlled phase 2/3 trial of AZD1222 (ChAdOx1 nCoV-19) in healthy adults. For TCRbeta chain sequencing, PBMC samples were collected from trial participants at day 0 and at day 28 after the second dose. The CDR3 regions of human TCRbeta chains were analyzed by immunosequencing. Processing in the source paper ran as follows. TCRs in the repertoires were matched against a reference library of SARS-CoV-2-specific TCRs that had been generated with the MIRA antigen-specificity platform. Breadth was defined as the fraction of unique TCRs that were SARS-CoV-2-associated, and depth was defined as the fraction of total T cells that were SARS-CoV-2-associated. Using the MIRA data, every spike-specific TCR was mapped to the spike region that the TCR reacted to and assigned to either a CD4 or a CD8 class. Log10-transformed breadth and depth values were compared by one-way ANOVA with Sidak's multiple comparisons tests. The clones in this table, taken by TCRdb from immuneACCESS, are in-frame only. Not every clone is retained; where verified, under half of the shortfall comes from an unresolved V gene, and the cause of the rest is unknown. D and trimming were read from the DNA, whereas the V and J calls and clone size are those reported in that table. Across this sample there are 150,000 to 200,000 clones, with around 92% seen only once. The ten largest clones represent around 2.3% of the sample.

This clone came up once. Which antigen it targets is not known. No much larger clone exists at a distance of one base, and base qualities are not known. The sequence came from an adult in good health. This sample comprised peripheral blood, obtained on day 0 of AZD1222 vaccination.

The CDR3 protein: CASSPPEGAITDTQYF. The sequence in DNA is TGTGCCAGCTCACCCCCTGAGGGGGCTATCACAGATACGCAGTATTTT. The V and J genes are TRBV18 and TRBJ2-3; a stretch of 7 junction bases matches TRBD1. The CDR3 measures 16 amino acids from cysteine to phenylalanine. Here the CDR3 DNA is all that survives: 48 bases in frame from base 1. According to the germline V gene, CDR1 reads KGHSH and CDR2 reads LQKENI. Ends trimmed: V by 3 bases, J by 2 bases; bases unmatched to a gene: 8.